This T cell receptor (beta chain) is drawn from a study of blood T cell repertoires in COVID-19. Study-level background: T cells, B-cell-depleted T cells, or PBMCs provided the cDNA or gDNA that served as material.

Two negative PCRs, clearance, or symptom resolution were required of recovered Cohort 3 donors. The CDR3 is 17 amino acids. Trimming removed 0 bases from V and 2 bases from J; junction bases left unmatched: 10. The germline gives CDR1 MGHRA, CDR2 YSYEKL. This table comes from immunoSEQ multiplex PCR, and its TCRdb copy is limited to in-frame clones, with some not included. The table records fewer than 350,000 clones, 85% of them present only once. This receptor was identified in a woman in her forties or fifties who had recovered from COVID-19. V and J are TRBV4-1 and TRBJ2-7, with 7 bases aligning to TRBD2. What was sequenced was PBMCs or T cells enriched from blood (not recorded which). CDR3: CASSQDLASGDPYEQYF. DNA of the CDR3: TGCGCCAGCAGCCAAGATTTAGCTAGCGGAGACCCCTACGAGCAGTACTTC.